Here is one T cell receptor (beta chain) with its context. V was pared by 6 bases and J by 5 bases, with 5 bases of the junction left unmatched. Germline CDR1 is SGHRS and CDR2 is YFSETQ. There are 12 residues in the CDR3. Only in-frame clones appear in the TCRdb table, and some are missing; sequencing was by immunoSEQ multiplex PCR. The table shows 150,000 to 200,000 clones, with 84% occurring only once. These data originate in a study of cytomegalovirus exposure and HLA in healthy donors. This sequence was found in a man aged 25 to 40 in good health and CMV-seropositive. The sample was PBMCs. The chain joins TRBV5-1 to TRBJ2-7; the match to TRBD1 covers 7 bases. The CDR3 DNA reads TGCGCCAGCACCACACAGGGGCACGAGCAGTACTTC. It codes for CASTTQGHEQYF.